This T cell receptor (beta chain) comes out of a study of cytomegalovirus exposure and HLA in healthy donors. Study information: Of roughly 400 genotyped donors, about 80% grouped in the Caucasian-associated ancestry cluster.

The CDR3 sequence is 14 residues long. The V and J ends lost 0 bases and 6 bases respectively, with 12 bases between them. In germline, CDR1 is GTSNPN, CDR2 SVGIG (reference sequence). The study, taken as a whole, reports: TCR beta V segments were, for the most part, productive about 87% or about 30% of the time in an earlier analysis. Specific recognition of CMV antigens was confirmed in vitro for a few chains (all CMV-associated).

This clone was recorded once. The antigen is undetermined. The PCR had 60 Vbeta and 13 Jbeta primers. The protocol was immunoSEQ multiplex PCR, while the TCRdb copy is restricted to in-frame clones and leaves out a portion. There are about 140,000 clones in the sample; about four fifths occur only once, and around 4.5% lies in the top ten. The clonotype originates from a man aged 35-49 years in good health and CMV-seropositive. Sequencing was carried out using PBMCs. V and J are TRBV30 and TRBJ1-5; D is unresolved. CDR3: CAWSVLSVSQPQHF. As DNA, the CDR3 is TGTGCCTGGAGTGTACTCAGCGTAAGTCAGCCCCAGCATTTT.